Below, 14 T cell receptor beta chains from the same sample are listed, as sequenced in a study of beta chain features in type 1 diabetes. Reverse transcription of all isolated RNA meant that expressed TCRB transcripts were sequenced. The protocol was immunoSEQ multiplex PCR, while the TCRdb copy is restricted to in-frame clones and leaves out a portion. This table holds around 240,000 clones, over 8.5% found once. Sample: naive CD4+ T cells from blood. The origin of the receptors is a woman between 18 and 30 years old in good health.

The chain links TRBV7-8 to TRBJ1-6, with D hard to call. The V end lost 6 bases, the J end lost 2 bases, and 5 bases lay between the germline ends. The length of the CDR3 is 13 residues. Germline V CDR1 and CDR2: SGHVS, FQNEAQ. The CDR3 region has the DNA TGTGCCAGCAGTTCCGCCTATAATTCACCCCTCCACTTT. This translates into CASSSAYNSPLHF. Using reference TRBV7-8 and TRBJ1-6 for the parts outside the CDR3, the full variable domain is GAGVSQSPRYKVAKRGQDVALRCDPISGHVSLFWYQQALGQGPEFLTYFQNEAQLDKSGLPSDRFFAERPEGSVSTLKIQRTQQEDSAVYLCASSSAYNSPLHFGNGTRLTVT.

The table lists this clone with a few counts. This sequence joins TRBV27 and TRBJ1-1, with 8 bases fitting TRBD1. CDR3 length: 15 amino acids. From germline, CDR1 is MNHEY and CDR2 SMNVEV (reference sequence). V gave up 3 bases and J gave up 5 bases; unmatched junction bases: 8. The CDR3 region is CASSLGRGLTTEAFF. CDR3 coding DNA: TGTGCCAGCAGTTTGGGCAGGGGGCTTACGACTGAAGCTTTCTTT.

In this sample, this clone turned up a few times. CDR3 bases: TGTGCCAGCAGCGTAGGGTTAGACAATGAGCAGTTCTTC. Its translation: CASSVGLDNEQFF. The rearrangement uses TRBV9 and TRBJ2-1; D call uncertain. The CDR3 runs to 13 residues. The V gene lost 0 bases and the J gene lost 5 bases, with 6 bases spanning the gap. Per germline, CDR1 SGDLS and CDR2 YYNGEE.

This clone was detected only a few times. The rearrangement links TRBV5-1 to TRBJ1-4; 10 nucleotides line up with TRBD1. Germline V gene sequence: CDR1 SGHRS, CDR2 YFSETQ. Unmatched junction bases numbered 8, after V lost 4 bases and J lost 8 bases. The CDR3 consists of 15 residues. In DNA, the CDR3 is TGCGCCAGCAGCACAGCCGGGACAGGGGTGGAAAAACTGTTTTTT. Protein sequence: CASSTAGTGVEKLFF.

There are a few counts of this clone. The chain joins TRBV2 to TRBJ2-1; 8 nucleotides match TRBD1. The CDR3 length is 14 residues. CDR1 and CDR2 (germline): SNHLY, FYNNEI. Trimming cost V 4 bases and J 8 bases; bases outside gene matches: 7. CDR3 amino acids: CASSADRGSHEQFF. The CDR3 DNA follows: TGTGCCAGCAGTGCAGACAGGGGTTCCCATGAGCAGTTCTTC.

This clone was observed a handful of times. The V and J genes are TRBV18 and TRBJ1-6; D may be TRBD1 (5 bases). The germline gives CDR1 KGHSH, CDR2 LQKENI. This CDR3 has 12 residues. V lost 3 bases and J lost 16, with 13 bases in between. CDR3 coding DNA: TGTGCCAGCTCACCGGCGGGGCCCTTTCTCCACTTT. Its translation is CASSPAGPFLHF.

In this sample, this clone turned up a few times. The J gene is TRBJ2-5, the V gene TRBV9, with 9 bases aligning to TRBD1. Germline V CDR1 and CDR2: SGDLS, YYNGEE. The V gene end was trimmed by 4 bases and the J gene end by 4 bases; junction bases not matched to a gene: 14. The CDR3 totals 17 residues. DNA for the CDR3: TGTGCCAGCAGCCCCGGCGCCGGGACAGGGCGAGGAGAGACCCAGTACTTC. Protein: CASSPGAGTGRGETQYF.

This clone showed up just once. The chain combines TRBV5-1 with TRBJ2-2, with a possible D match to TRBD1 (5 bases). Germline V gene data show CDR1 as SGHRS and CDR2 as YFSETQ. Trimming took off 0 bases at V and 4 bases at J, with 16 bases between the two ends. CDR3 length equals 17 residues. CDR3 protein: CASSLAGPQYRTGELFF. CDR3 DNA sequence: TGCGCCAGCAGCTTGGCAGGGCCCCAGTATCGCACCGGGGAGCTGTTTTTT.

The V call is TRBV30, the J call TRBJ2-7; D possibly corresponds to TRBD1 (6 bases). The length of the CDR3 is 12 residues. The germline V gene encodes CDR1 GTSNPN and CDR2 SVGIG (reference sequence). Trimming removed 1 base at V and 2 bases at J, with 6 bases between. CDR3 sequence: CAWSGGPYEQYF. In DNA form, the CDR3 reads TGTGCCTGGAGTGGGGGGCCCTACGAGCAGTACTTC.

About this clone itself: Additional DNA sequences in this sample encode the identical CDR3. J is TRBJ2-2 and V is TRBV7-3; 11 nucleotides line up with TRBD1. Germline V gene sequence: CDR1 SGHTA, CDR2 FQGTGA. CDR3 length equals 15 residues. J gave up 6 bases and V 1 base, and 1 base lay outside the gene matches. In DNA, the CDR3 is TGTGCCAGCAGCTTAAAGGGACAGGGGGCCGGGGAGCTGTTTTTT. Its protein product is CASSLKGQGAGELFF.

This clone was observed a few times. The chain has TRBV6-1 and TRBJ2-7; D is perhaps TRBD1 (6 bases). V shed 2 bases and J shed 5 bases, with 10 bases lying between them. The CDR3 has 13 amino acids. Germline lookup yields CDR1 MNHNS and CDR2 SASEGT. The CDR3 DNA reads as TGTGCCAGCAGTGAAACCAGGGGCCACGAGCAGTACTTC. Translation gives CASSETRGHEQYF.

This clone was observed a few times. V usage is TRBV9 and J usage is TRBJ1-1; D is perhaps TRBD1 (6 bases). There are 15 residues in the CDR3. V lost 3 bases to trimming and J lost 1 base, with 13 bases between them. Germline V gives CDR1 SGDLS, CDR2 YYNGEE. The CDR3 is CASSDSGGRNTEAFF. The CDR3 DNA is TGTGCCAGCAGCGACTCGGGGGGGCGGAACACTGAAGCTTTCTTT.

This clone showed up just a few times. V is TRBV6-5 and J is TRBJ1-1, with TRBD1 as a possible D gene (5 bases). The CDR3 is 14 amino acids. Germline V gene lookup returns CDR1 MNHEY and CDR2 SVGAGI. Trimming cost V 4 bases and J 0 bases, with 9 bases left between them. CDR3 in DNA: TGTGCCAGCAGTTTACCGGGGGTGAACACTGAAGCTTTCTTT. As protein: CASSLPGVNTEAFF.

This clone has only a few counts. This chain links TRBV6-6 with TRBJ2-5; weak D call: TRBD2 (5 bases). Germline V lookup: CDR1 MNHNY, CDR2 SVGAGI (reference sequence). The CDR3 is 14 residues long. V was clipped by 6 bases and J by 4 bases, with 15 bases between them. CDR3 sequence: CASRKDWRAETQYF. CDR3 in DNA: TGTGCCAGCAGGAAGGACTGGCGGGCAGAGACCCAGTACTTC.